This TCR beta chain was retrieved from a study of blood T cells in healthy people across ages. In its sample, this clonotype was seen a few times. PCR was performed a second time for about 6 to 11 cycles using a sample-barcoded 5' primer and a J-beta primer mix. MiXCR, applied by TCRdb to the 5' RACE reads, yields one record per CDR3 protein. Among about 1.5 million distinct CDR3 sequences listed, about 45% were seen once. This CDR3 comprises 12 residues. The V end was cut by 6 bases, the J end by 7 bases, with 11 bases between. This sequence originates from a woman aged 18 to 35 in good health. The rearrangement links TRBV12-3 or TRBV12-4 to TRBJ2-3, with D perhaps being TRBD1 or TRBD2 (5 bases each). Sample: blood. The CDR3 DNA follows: TGTGCCAGCAGCAGGGACGAATATACGCAGTATTTT. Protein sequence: CASSRDEYTQYF.